The rows below give T cell receptor beta chains drawn from one sample of a study of control samples from healthy donors and cancer patients. Assay: immunoSEQ multiplex PCR; the TCRdb copy retains only in-frame clones and omits some. The top ten hold roughly 3.2% of the sample, which has 130,000 or so clones, about 88% seen once. Material for sequencing was blood. The receptors shown here come from a middle-aged man in good health. Each CDR3 is given with its conserved first and last residue. D genes are given only for firm matches. Clone size is given for some rows only: seen once, a few or many times, or a class if the clone is expanded.

clone_size	d_call	v_call	j_call	cdr3_nt	cdr3_aa
.	.	TRBV5-6	TRBJ2-2	TGTGCCAGCAGCACCGTCGGATTCTCCACCGGGGAGCTGTTTTTT	CASSTVGFSTGELFF
.	.	TRBV12-3/TRBV12-4	TRBJ1-1	TGTGCCAGCAGTTTTAATACTGAAGCTTTCTTT	CASSFNTEAFF
.	.	TRBV5-1	TRBJ1-1	TGCGCCAGCAGCTTGGTAATTCAAAGTATGAACACTGAAGCTTTCTTT	CASSLVIQSMNTEAFF
.	.	TRBV11-3	TRBJ2-5	TGTGCCAGCAGCTTAGGAGTCAGTGGGGGCCACGCCGAGACCCAGTACTTC	CASSLGVSGGHAETQYF
.	TRBD1	TRBV5-8	TRBJ2-7	TGTGCCAGCAGCTCCACCCGACAGGGGATCTACGAGCAGTACTTC	CASSSTRQGIYEQYF
.	.	TRBV5-1	TRBJ2-7	TGCGCCAGCAGCTTGTGGGGCAGGGAAGGCGAGCAGTACTTC	CASSLWGREGEQYF
.	.	TRBV5-1	TRBJ2-2	TGCGCCAGCAGCTTCCGGCCGGGTTTGAACACCGGGGAGCTGTTTTTT	CASSFRPGLNTGELFF
once	TRBD1	TRBV19	TRBJ2-7	TGTGCCAGTAGTGAATTAGGGGGCCACTACGAGCAGTACTTC	CASSELGGHYEQYF
.	.	TRBV5-5	TRBJ2-7	TGTGCCAGCAGCGCATACAGAGGCTCCTACGAGCAGTACTTC	CASSAYRGSYEQYF
.	TRBD2	TRBV5-1	TRBJ2-7	TGCGCCAGCAGCAGAGGGGGACTAGCAAACGAGCAGTACTTC	CASSRGGLANEQYF
.	TRBD1	TRBV28	TRBJ1-2	TGTGCCAGCAGTTCCCCCTCAGGGACAGACTACACCTTC	CASSSPSGTDYTF
.	.	TRBV9	TRBJ1-3	TGTGCCAGCAGCGTGAGTCGAGACCGCTCTGGAAACACCATATATTTT	CASSVSRDRSGNTIYF
.	TRBD1	TRBV3-1/TRBV3-2	TRBJ1-2	TGTGCCAGCAGCCTCGGACAGGCCCCTGGCTACACCTTC	CASSLGQAPGYTF
once	TRBD1	TRBV15	TRBJ2-5	TGTGCCACCAGCACAAGACAGGGACCACAACAAGAGACCCAGTACTTC	CATSTRQGPQQETQYF
.	TRBD1	TRBV12-3/TRBV12-4	TRBJ1-2	TGTGCCAGCAGTTTGGGGACAGCCGATTACACCTTC	CASSLGTADYTF
.	.	TRBV11-2	TRBJ2-6	TGTGCCAGCAGCCTCCAGGGAGGCTTGACTGGGGCCAACGTCCTGACTTTC	CASSLQGGLTGANVLTF
.	TRBD1	TRBV10-3	TRBJ1-1	TGTGCCATCAGGACTGAGACAGGGACTGAAGCTTTCTTT	CAIRTETGTEAFF
.	TRBD1	TRBV19	TRBJ1-1	TGTGCCAGTAGTATCAAGACAGGGGGCTTAAGGACGAACACTGAAGCTTTCTTT	CASSIKTGGLRTNTEAFF
.	TRBD1	TRBV4-1	TRBJ2-7	TGCGCCAGCAGCCAAGGGACAGGGAGAATTAGCTCCTACGAGCAGTACTTC	CASSQGTGRISSYEQYF
.	.	TRBV7-3	TRBJ1-1	TGTGCCAGCAGCTTCAATCCTGGGAGCACTGAAGCTTTCTTT	CASSFNPGSTEAFF
.	.	TRBV28	TRBJ2-7	TGTGCCAGCAGTTTCCCCTTCAGTCCTGGGAGCTCCTACGAGCAGTACTTC	CASSFPFSPGSSYEQYF
.	.	TRBV19	TRBJ2-5	TGTGCCAGTAGTTCGGTGGGGCAGGAGACCCAGTACTTC	CASSSVGQETQYF
.	.	TRBV6-5	TRBJ2-5	TGTGCCAGCTCCCAGGGGTACTTCCAAGAGACCCAGTACTTC	CASSQGYFQETQYF
few	.	TRBV28	TRBJ2-1	TGTGCCAGCACCCACCCGAGCGGTGAGCAGTTCTTC	CASTHPSGEQFF
.	.	TRBV24-1	TRBJ2-5	TGTGCCACCAGTGATACTAGATCCAGGGGCGGAGAGACCCAGTACTTC	CATSDTRSRGGETQYF
once	.	TRBV3-1/TRBV3-2	TRBJ1-3	TGTGCCAGCAGCCAAAGGCAGTACACCATATATTTT	CASSQRQYTIYF
.	.	TRBV9	TRBJ2-1	TGTGCCAGCAGCGGCTACAGGACAGAGCCTTACAATGAGCAGTTCTTC	CASSGYRTEPYNEQFF
few	TRBD1	TRBV15	TRBJ2-5	TGTGCCACCAGCAGACATGGACAGGGGGGAGAGACCCAGTACTTC	CATSRHGQGGETQYF
.	TRBD1	TRBV19	TRBJ2-3	TGTGCCAGTAGTGAACGACAGGGCAGTATCTCAGATACGCAGTATTTT	CASSERQGSISDTQYF
once	.	TRBV5-8	TRBJ1-1	TGTGCCAGCAGCTTGGCAGTGAACACTGAAGCTTTCTTT	CASSLAVNTEAFF
few	.	TRBV7-2	TRBJ1-5	TGTGCCAGCGGACAGTTCAATCAGCCCCAGCATTTT	CASGQFNQPQHF
few	.	TRBV4-1	TRBJ2-7	TGCGCCAGCAGCCACGCCAGGGACCAGAACTACGAGCAGTACTTC	CASSHARDQNYEQYF
.	.	TRBV7-9	TRBJ1-6	TGTGCCAGCAGCTTGGCAGGGGTTTCGGGATCACCCCTCCACTTT	CASSLAGVSGSPLHF
once	.	TRBV7-3	TRBJ1-3	TGTGCCAGCAGCTTAAGGGAACCTGGTGGCTCTGGAAACACCATATATTTT	CASSLREPGGSGNTIYF
.	.	TRBV30	TRBJ1-6	TGTGCCTGGAACCGGGCAATACGATCACCCCTCCACTTT	CAWNRAIRSPLHF
.	.	TRBV5-1	TRBJ2-7	TGCGCCAGCAGCCTGACTACGGGGGGCAACTACGAGCAGTACTTC	CASSLTTGGNYEQYF